Described below is a single T cell receptor (beta chain) sequence and its context. The antigen is unknown. This entry is derived from a study of cytomegalovirus exposure and HLA in healthy donors. General observations from the study: 87-base-pair reads could not separate some V segments, including TRBV6-2 and TRBV6-3. TCR beta V- and J-gene trimming, according to a later analysis, was linked to a missense DCLRE1C variant. Several of the most significant clusters appeared linked to common viral pathogens, based on a later analysis. Immune exposure information comprised only CMV serostatus.

The PCR used 60 Vbeta and 13 Jbeta primers. Using immunoSEQ multiplex PCR, the repertoire was profiled, and TCRdb retains in-frame clones only, with some absent. This table holds roughly 100,000 clones, about 80% found once. The ends lost 0 bases at V and 3 bases at J; junction bases unmatched: 7. The germline CDR1 and CDR2 sequences are GTSNPN and SVGIG (reference sequence). The CDR3 has 15 amino acids. The receptor was isolated from a man aged 40-49 years in good health and CMV-seronegative. The sequencing sample was made of PBMCs. The chain uses TRBV30 and TRBJ1-2, with 7 bases fitting TRBD1. The CDR3 is CAWSVQGSGDYGYTF. The CDR3 DNA sequence: TGTGCCTGGAGTGTACAGGGGTCAGGAGACTATGGCTACACCTTC.